This TCR beta chain was sequenced in a study of Ad26.COV2.S vaccination and SARS-CoV-2 variants. Study at large: Administration of Ad26.COV2.S was intramuscular, either once or twice 56 days apart. The study, taken as a whole, reports: Vaccinees displayed broader spike-specific TCR repertoires than placebo recipients. Reportedly, after vaccination the spike-specific CD8+ and CD4+ T cell responses displayed substantial breadth.

This sample's treatment: about 20 received Ad26.COV2.S at low or high dose, single or two shots; about 5 received placebo; per-sample allocation not given. Samples analyzed were those drawn on day 63 after the first vaccine or placebo injection. The vaccine delivered Wuhan-strain SARS-CoV-2 spike through an Ad26 vector. The CDR3 has 16 residues. Germline-derived CDR1 and CDR2 are LGHDT and YNNKEL (reference sequence). Trimming cost V 1 base and J 6 bases; bases outside gene matches: 8. Sequencing used immunoSEQ multiplex PCR; TCRdb keeps in-frame clones, though not all of them. The sample carries hundreds of thousands of clones, around 89% recorded once. Turning to this clone: The target antigen is unknown.

Here the sequenced sample was peripheral blood, taken in a trial of Ad26.COV2.S vaccine versus placebo. The genes are TRBV3-1 (or the pseudogene TRBV3-2) and TRBJ2-4; the match to TRBD1 covers 8 bases. The TCR originated in a person between 18 and 59 years old who received the Ad26.COV2.S COVID-19 vaccine or a placebo. The CDR3 here is CASSQVTGGSRNIQYF. CDR3 DNA: TGTGCCAGCAGCCAAGTTACAGGGGGTAGTAGAAACATTCAGTACTTC.